Shown below are 32 T cell receptor beta chains from a single sample sequenced in a study of blood T cell repertoires in COVID-19. Measured with immunoSEQ multiplex PCR; TCRdb has only the in-frame clones, and not every one. The sample lists 69,000 or so clones; about 84% were seen once. The sample consisted of peripheral blood. These receptors all stem from a man aged 45-65 years with COVID-19, enrolled during active disease.

The J gene is TRBJ1-1, the V gene TRBV14, with 8 bases lining up with TRBD1. V was pared by 0 bases and J by 3 bases, with 21 bases of the junction left unmatched. CDR1 and CDR2 from the germline V gene are SGHDN and FVKESK. The CDR3 length is 21 residues. The CDR3 DNA reads as TGTGCCAGCAGCCAAGATCTCGATATCAGGACGCCAGGGGGCTGGGACACTGAAGCTTTCTTT. Residues: CASSQDLDIRTPGGWDTEAFF.

The chain carries TRBV6-5 and TRBJ1-1; TRBD1 matches 7 bases. Germline values: CDR1 MNHEY, CDR2 SVGAGI. With V trimmed by 8 bases and J by 2 bases, 2 bases remained unmatched. The CDR3 is 12 amino acids. The CDR3 DNA sequence: TGTGCCAGCGGGGACAGCAACACTGAAGCTTTCTTT. Protein sequence: CASGDSNTEAFF.

Only a few counts were recorded for this clone. The chain links TRBV14 to TRBJ1-3; D is perhaps TRBD1 (6 bases). The CDR3 sequence is 16 residues long. Germline-derived CDR1 and CDR2 are SGHDN and FVKESK. The V and J ends lost 0 bases and 0 bases respectively, with 9 bases between them. CDR3 residues: CASSQDQGFSGNTIYF. The CDR3 coding sequence is TGTGCCAGCAGCCAAGATCAGGGGTTCTCTGGAAACACCATATATTTT.

This clone was seen a handful of times. V usage is TRBV5-4 and J usage is TRBJ2-2, with 13 positions matching TRBD2. The CDR3 sequence is 18 residues long. Germline trimming cut 4 bases from V and 1 base from J; bases unmatched to any gene: 7. Germline CDR1 is SGHNT and CDR2 is YYREEE (reference sequence). CDR3 residues: CASSGTRLAGGNTGELFF. The CDR3 DNA reads as TGTGCCAGCAGCGGGACTCGACTAGCGGGGGGGAACACCGGGGAGCTGTTTTTT.

The V call is TRBV5-4, the J call TRBJ2-2, with D maybe TRBD2 (5 bases). Germline V CDR1 and CDR2: SGHNT, YYREEE (reference sequence). V lost 1 base, J lost 6 bases, and 7 bases lay in between. The CDR3 loop spans 13 amino acids. DNA for the CDR3: TGTGCCAGCAGCTTGTCCGGGGCCGGGGAGCTGTTTTTT. It encodes CASSLSGAGELFF.

The V call is TRBV3-1 (or the pseudogene TRBV3-2), the J call TRBJ2-3; TRBD1 matches at 9 bases. The CDR3 sequence is 20 residues long. V gave up 0 bases and J gave up 3 bases; unmatched junction bases: 16. CDR1 is LGHDT and CDR2 is YNNKEL in the germline V gene (reference sequence). CDR3 amino acids: CASSQENGMTGTGRTDTQYF. DNA for the CDR3: TGTGCCAGCAGCCAAGAGAACGGGATGACCGGGACAGGGAGAACAGATACGCAGTATTTT.

This clone was observed a handful of times. The chain recombines TRBV6-1 with TRBJ1-5, with 8 positions matching TRBD1. Trimming removed 4 bases from V and 5 bases from J; junction bases left unmatched: 10. This CDR3 region has 16 residues. The germline gives CDR1 MNHNS, CDR2 SASEGT. Here the CDR3 DNA reads TGTGCCAGCAGTGGGCCCGGGACAGGCGACGATCAGCCCCAGCATTTT. This codes for CASSGPGTGDDQPQHF.

The chain links TRBV27 to TRBJ1-1, with 7 bases fitting TRBD1. Germline CDR1 reads MNHEY; CDR2 reads SMNVEV (reference sequence). V lost 6 bases and J lost 1; bases outside the gene matches: 8. CDR3 length: 15 amino acids. This chain's CDR3 is CASSTTGAGNTEAFF. The DNA of the CDR3 is TGTGCCAGCAGCACTACAGGGGCAGGGAACACTGAAGCTTTCTTT.

The V and J genes are TRBV24-1 and TRBJ2-5; possible D gene TRBD1, 6 bases. Germline CDR1 is KGHDR and CDR2 is SFDVKD. This CDR3 comprises 14 residues. V dropped 6 bases and J dropped 3 bases, with 13 bases sitting between them. In DNA, the CDR3 is TGTGCCACCAGTCCTCACGCAGGGGAAGAGACCCAGTACTTC. Its protein is CATSPHAGEETQYF.

V gene TRBV3-1 (or the pseudogene TRBV3-2) combines with J gene TRBJ1-5; 7 bases align to TRBD1. This CDR3 region has 13 residues. With V trimmed by 1 base and J by 8 bases, 2 bases remained unmatched. The germline V gene encodes CDR1 LGHDT and CDR2 YNNKEL (reference sequence). The CDR3 region is CASSQGQGKPQHF. Written as DNA, the CDR3 is TGTGCCAGCAGCCAAGGACAGGGTAAGCCCCAGCATTTT.

This clone has a handful of counts. CDR3 amino acids: CATSERGPSYNEQFF. CDR3 sequence (DNA): TGTGCCACCAGCGAAAGGGGGCCGTCCTACAATGAGCAGTTCTTC. This chain joins TRBV15 and TRBJ2-1; 7 nucleotides align to TRBD1. This CDR3 region has 15 residues. Losses at the gene ends were 5 bases for V and 1 base for J; bases not matched to a gene: 5. In germline, CDR1 is LNHNV, CDR2 YYDKDF (reference sequence).

V gene TRBV30 combines with J gene TRBJ1-5; D not certain. V lost 0 bases to trimming and J lost 6 bases, with 9 bases between them. The germline V gene encodes CDR1 GTSNPN and CDR2 SVGIG (reference sequence). CDR3 length: 13 amino acids. The CDR3: CAWSVEGTQPQHF. The CDR3 nucleotides read TGTGCCTGGAGTGTCGAGGGTACTCAGCCCCAGCATTTT.

The chain links TRBV5-4 to TRBJ2-1; D is unresolved. V was pared by 0 bases and J by 7 bases, with 14 bases between. CDR3 size: 15 residues. The germline V gene encodes CDR1 SGHNT and CDR2 YYREEE (reference sequence). CDR3 nucleotide sequence: TGTGCCAGCAGCTTGGACGGCCGACCCAGGAATGAGCAGTTCTTC. Its translation is CASSLDGRPRNEQFF.

This clone was recorded a few times. The V call is TRBV19, the J call TRBJ1-5; no clear D. The V gene lost 4 bases and the J gene lost 6 bases, with 7 bases spanning the gap. Germline V gene lookup returns CDR1 LNHDA and CDR2 SQIVND (reference sequence). The CDR3 contains 12 residues. In nucleotides, the CDR3 is TGTGCCAGTAGTAGGCTGTTTCAGCCCCAGCATTTT. Translated: CASSRLFQPQHF.

The chain recombines TRBV5-1 with TRBJ2-3; the match to TRBD1 covers 7 bases. The V and J ends lost 4 bases and 0 bases, in that order; junction bases with no gene match: 2. Germline assignment: CDR1 SGHRS and CDR2 YFSETQ. There are 14 residues in the CDR3. CDR3 amino acids: CASSEGQSTDTQYF. CDR3 DNA: TGCGCCAGCAGCGAGGGACAGAGCACAGATACGCAGTATTTT.

The V gene is TRBV27, the J gene TRBJ1-1; D not resolved. Trimming stripped 0 bases from V and 4 bases from J, with 15 bases between. CDR3 length: 16 amino acids. From germline, CDR1 is MNHEY and CDR2 SMNVEV (reference sequence). CDR3 residues: CASSLSPLGRSTEAFF. The CDR3 coding sequence is TGTGCCAGCAGTTTATCTCCCCTGGGGAGGAGCACTGAAGCTTTCTTT.

V and J are TRBV10-3 and TRBJ1-5; perhaps TRBD1 as D (6 bases). V dropped 0 bases and J dropped 0 bases, with 12 bases sitting between them. The CDR3 is 17 amino acids. Germline CDR1 ENHRY, CDR2 SYGVKD. The CDR3 region is CAISESQGPYSNQPQHF. In DNA, the CDR3 is TGTGCCATCAGTGAGTCTCAGGGGCCTTATAGCAATCAGCCCCAGCATTTT.

This clone was observed a few times. The rearrangement joins TRBV5-1 to TRBJ2-2; 7 bases map to TRBD1. V was clipped by 3 bases and J by 4 bases; unmatched bases: 9. The CDR3 consists of 16 residues. CDR1 and CDR2 (germline): SGHRS, YFSETQ. In DNA form, the CDR3 reads TGCGCCAGCAGCTCCCTACAGGGGCGAGGCACCGGGGAGCTGTTTTTT. This gives the protein CASSSLQGRGTGELFF.

The CDR3 region is CASIRGQNGYGYTF. Written as DNA, the CDR3 is TGTGCCAGTATCCGGGGACAGAATGGCTATGGCTACACCTTC. This sequence joins TRBV19 and TRBJ1-2, with 7 bases that match TRBD1. The CDR3 sequence is 14 residues long. With 7 bases clipped from V and 4 bases from J, the junction kept 9 bases outside the gene matches. Germline CDR1 is LNHDA and CDR2 is SQIVND (reference sequence).

This clone occurred a few times. V usage is TRBV5-5 and J usage is TRBJ2-1; the match to TRBD2 covers 7 bases. The CDR3 has 16 amino acids. J gave up 0 bases and V 6 bases, and 9 bases lay outside the gene matches. CDR1 and CDR2 (germline): SGHKS, YYEKEE (reference sequence). DNA of the CDR3: TGTGCCAGCACCGTAGGATGGGGGGGCTCCTACAATGAGCAGTTCTTC. Its translation is CASTVGWGGSYNEQFF.

The rearrangement joins TRBV18 to TRBJ2-7; 7 bases agree with TRBD1. Germline-derived CDR1 and CDR2 are KGHSH and LQKENI. The CDR3 extends over 18 amino acids. The trim removed 3 bases at V and 1 base at J, leaving 15 bases unmatched. The chain's CDR3 is CASSPTSVAPGQSYEQYF. The DNA of the CDR3 is TGTGCCAGCTCACCTACTTCCGTTGCTCCGGGACAGTCCTACGAGCAGTACTTC.

The V call is TRBV5-5, the J call TRBJ1-1; 9 nucleotides align to TRBD1. The CDR3 covers 15 residues. The germline CDR1 and CDR2 sequences are SGHKS and YYEKEE (reference sequence). The V gene end was trimmed by 6 bases and the J gene end by 4 bases; junction bases not matched to a gene: 10. The chain's CDR3 is CASTVGDREFTEAFF. The CDR3 nucleotides are TGTGCCAGCACCGTCGGGGACAGGGAATTCACTGAAGCTTTCTTT.

The chain joins TRBV5-6 to TRBJ1-2; the D is unclear. Trimming took off 4 bases at V and 5 bases at J, with 15 bases between the two ends. The CDR3 spans 14 residues. CDR1 and CDR2 from the germline V gene are SGHDT and YYEEEE. CDR3 loop: CASSATSTLYGYTF. The DNA of the CDR3 is TGTGCCAGCAGCGCCACTAGTACCCTTTATGGCTACACCTTC.

This chain uses TRBV12-3 or TRBV12-4 with TRBJ1-2, with a weak D call TRBD1 (5 bases). V was clipped by 6 bases and J by 2 bases, with 10 bases between them. The CDR3 length is 13 residues. DNA of the CDR3: TGTGCCAGCAGCATCAGGGAAAACTATGGCTACACCTTC. Translating it yields CASSIRENYGYTF.

The V and J genes are TRBV5-8 and TRBJ1-5; no clear D gene. The CDR3 is 12 amino acids. Trimming shortened V by 4 bases and J by 3 bases, and 5 bases separated the two germline ends. CDR1 and CDR2 (germline): SGHTS, YDEGEE. The CDR3 nucleotides read TGTGCCAGCAGCCCTTTCAATCAGCCCCAGCATTTT. Translation gives CASSPFNQPQHF.

J is TRBJ1-1 and V is TRBV5-8; D perhaps matches TRBD1 (5 bases). CDR1 SGHTS and CDR2 YDEGEE come from the germline V gene. The length of the CDR3 is 12 residues. Trimming pared 0 bases from V and 11 bases from J, leaving 11 bases between. CDR3 in amino acids: CASSLAPGWAFF. In nucleotides, the CDR3 is TGTGCCAGCAGCTTGGCCCCAGGGTGGGCTTTCTTT.

The chain combines TRBV9 with TRBJ2-3; D might be TRBD2 (6 bases). Germline values: CDR1 SGDLS, CDR2 YYNGEE. V lost 6 bases and J 5 bases, leaving 7 bases between the germline ends. The CDR3 contains 11 residues. In DNA, the CDR3 is TGTGCCAGCAAGGGAGGAGATACGCAGTATTTT. It codes for CASKGGDTQYF.

This chain connects TRBV25-1 to TRBJ2-5; 7 bases are a match to TRBD1. From germline, CDR1 is MGHDK and CDR2 SYGVNS. The junction had 7 bases not matched to a gene; V was cut back by 4 bases and J by 5 bases. This CDR3 has 14 amino acids. The CDR3 DNA follows: TGTGCCAGCAGTGGTTTAGGGGGCCAGGAGACCCAGTACTTC. Translating it yields CASSGLGGQETQYF.

This sequence joins TRBV9 and TRBJ1-1; TRBD1 matches 7 bases. This CDR3 is built from 11 residues. Germline V gene data show CDR1 as SGDLS and CDR2 as YYNGEE. V dropped 3 bases and J dropped 7; count of bases not matched to a gene: 0. CDR3 sequence (DNA): TGTGCCAGCAGCGGGGACAGTGAAGCTTTCTTT. This codes for CASSGDSEAFF.

This chain joins TRBV3-1 (or the pseudogene TRBV3-2) and TRBJ2-3; 8 bases are a match to TRBD1. Germline CDR1 LGHDT, CDR2 YNNKEL (reference sequence). This CDR3 comprises 15 residues. The V and J ends lost 6 bases and 3 bases, in that order; junction bases with no gene match: 8. This CDR3 is CASSGQGWLTDTQYF. The DNA of the CDR3 is TGTGCCAGCAGTGGACAGGGTTGGTTAACAGATACGCAGTATTTT.

A single count supports this clone. CDR3 residues: CASSQEAFNEQFF. CDR3 bases: TGCGCCAGCAGCCAAGAGGCATTCAACGAGCAGTTCTTC. The rearrangement joins TRBV4-3 to TRBJ2-1; the D is unclear. This CDR3 spans 13 amino acids. With 0 bases removed from V and 10 bases from J, the gap between germline ends came to 10 bases. Germline V lookup: CDR1 LGHNA, CDR2 YSLEER.

The chain joins TRBV7-9 to TRBJ1-2; 7 positions agree with TRBD1. The CDR3 spans 13 residues. Germline lookup yields CDR1 SEHNR and CDR2 FQNEAQ (reference sequence). Unmatched junction bases numbered 5, after V lost 10 bases and J lost 0 bases. CDR3 in DNA: TGTGCCATACAGGGGAGGTCTAACTATGGCTACACCTTC. Its translation: CAIQGRSNYGYTF.